The rows below give T cell receptor beta chains drawn from one sample of a study of breast tumors, draining lymph nodes, adjacent tissues. Via MiXCR, TCRdb re-called the multiplex PCR reads, giving one row per CDR3 protein. The top ten clones hold about 6% of a sample with roughly 100,000 distinct CDR3 sequences, 30% of them seen once. The sequenced sample consisted of axillary lymph node tissue. The receptors come from a female donor with breast cancer. Some clones in this sample may be carry-over from other donors' samples. The CDR3 runs from the conserved cysteine through the conserved F or W. A D gene is named only where the DNA matches it firmly. Clone size, where shown, is once, few, many, or a class for clones that have expanded.

j_call: TRBJ2-5
v_call: TRBV7-3
clone_size: many
d_call: -
cdr3_nt: TGTGCCAGCAGCCGGACTGGTTCTAAAGAGACCCAGTACTTC
cdr3_aa: CASSRTGSKETQYF

j_call: TRBJ2-5
v_call: TRBV7-9
clone_size: many
d_call: -
cdr3_nt: TGTGCCAGCAGCTTATCGTCCAGCGGCCAAGAGACCCAGCACTTC
cdr3_aa: CASSLSSSGQETQHF

j_call: TRBJ2-7
v_call: TRBV2
clone_size: -
d_call: -
cdr3_nt: TGTGCCAGCAGTGAATTAGAGAAGGGGCACTCCTACGAGCAGTACTTC
cdr3_aa: CASSELEKGHSYEQYF

j_call: TRBJ2-7
v_call: TRBV9
clone_size: many
d_call: TRBD1
cdr3_nt: TGTGCCAGCAGCCTTGGGACAGGGGAAACCTACGAGCAGTACTTC
cdr3_aa: CASSLGTGETYEQYF

j_call: TRBJ1-2
v_call: TRBV6-2/TRBV6-3
clone_size: many
d_call: -
cdr3_nt: TGTGCCAGCAGTTACGAGTTGATGGGGGACACCGCTAACTATGGCTACACCTTC
cdr3_aa: CASSYELMGDTANYGYTF

j_call: TRBJ2-1
v_call: TRBV12-3/TRBV12-4
clone_size: many
d_call: -
cdr3_nt: TGTGCCAGCAGTCTAGGACATGGGGTCTACAATGAGCAGTTCTTC
cdr3_aa: CASSLGHGVYNEQFF

j_call: TRBJ2-3
v_call: TRBV7-8
clone_size: many
d_call: -
cdr3_nt: TGTGCCAGCAGCTTAACCCCAGGCGTGCGTCGCACAGATACGCAGTATTTT
cdr3_aa: CASSLTPGVRRTDTQYF

j_call: TRBJ1-5
v_call: TRBV11-2
clone_size: many
d_call: -
cdr3_nt: TGTGCCAGCAGCCCAGGTTTTACTGGCCATCAGCCCCAGCATTTT
cdr3_aa: CASSPGFTGHQPQHF

j_call: TRBJ1-2
v_call: TRBV18
clone_size: many
d_call: -
cdr3_nt: TGTGCCAGCTCACCACTCGACGGGGCAAACTATGGCTACACCTTC
cdr3_aa: CASSPLDGANYGYTF

j_call: TRBJ2-3
v_call: TRBV9
clone_size: many
d_call: -
cdr3_nt: TGTGCCAGCAGCGTAGGGAGGGGCGGATTTGGCACAGATACGCAGTATTTT
cdr3_aa: CASSVGRGGFGTDTQYF

j_call: TRBJ2-1
v_call: TRBV6-6
clone_size: many
d_call: -
cdr3_nt: TGTGCCAGCAGGATTCTGGACGGTCGCACCTACAATGAGCAGTTCTTC
cdr3_aa: CASRILDGRTYNEQFF

j_call: TRBJ2-7
v_call: TRBV5-1
clone_size: many
d_call: TRBD2
cdr3_nt: TGCGCCAGCAGCCCCATCCCCCGGGAGGTCGCCTACGAGCAGTACTTC
cdr3_aa: CASSPIPREVAYEQYF

j_call: TRBJ1-1
v_call: TRBV2
clone_size: many
d_call: -
cdr3_nt: TGTGCCAGCATCTGGGGCGTGAACACTGAAGCTTTCTTT
cdr3_aa: CASIWGVNTEAFF

j_call: TRBJ2-5
v_call: TRBV7-6
clone_size: -
d_call: TRBD2
cdr3_nt: TGTGCCAGCAGCTTAGTGTACGGGGGGGGCGGTCGAGAGACCCAGTACTTC
cdr3_aa: CASSLVYGGGGRETQYF

j_call: TRBJ1-2
v_call: TRBV7-9
clone_size: many
d_call: TRBD1
cdr3_nt: TGTGCCAGCAGCTTACGGACAGGACTCGTAGGCTACACCTTC
cdr3_aa: CASSLRTGLVGYTF

j_call: TRBJ2-1
v_call: TRBV9
clone_size: many
d_call: TRBD2
cdr3_nt: TGTGCCAGCAGCAGATCCGGGACTAGCGGGGGAAACAATGAGCAGTTCTTC
cdr3_aa: CASSRSGTSGGNNEQFF

j_call: TRBJ1-5
v_call: TRBV6-1
clone_size: many
d_call: -
cdr3_nt: TGTGCCAGCCAGCGGACGGAGTATAGCAATCAGCCCCAGCATTTT
cdr3_aa: CASQRTEYSNQPQHF

j_call: TRBJ2-3
v_call: TRBV3-1
clone_size: few
d_call: TRBD2
cdr3_nt: TGTGCCAGCAAGACTAGCGGGAGTGGTCATACGCAGTATTTT
cdr3_aa: CASKTSGSGHTQYF